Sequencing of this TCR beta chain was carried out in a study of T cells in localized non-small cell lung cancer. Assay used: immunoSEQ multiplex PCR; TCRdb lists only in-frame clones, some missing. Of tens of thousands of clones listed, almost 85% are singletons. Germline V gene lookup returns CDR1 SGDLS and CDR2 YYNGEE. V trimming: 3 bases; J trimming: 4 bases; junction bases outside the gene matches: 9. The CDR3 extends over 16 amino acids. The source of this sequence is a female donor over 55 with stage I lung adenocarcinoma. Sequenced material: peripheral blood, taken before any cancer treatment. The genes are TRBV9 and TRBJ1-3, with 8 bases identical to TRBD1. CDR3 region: CASSDEDRGRGNTIYF. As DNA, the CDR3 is TGTGCCAGCAGCGACGAAGACAGGGGAAGAGGAAACACCATATATTTT.